The entry below describes one T cell receptor beta chain. These data belong to a study of blood T cell repertoires in COVID-19. On the study more broadly: Italy, Spain and the United States were the sources of the convalescent and acute COVID-19 samples. Nucleic acid was either cDNA or gDNA, and it came from T cells, B-cell-depleted T cells, or PBMCs.

Authors' data handling: By means of reference gene primer amplification, nucleated cell counts were estimated. Some clones are missing from TCRdb's copy, which holds only in-frame ones; the method was immunoSEQ multiplex PCR. D and trimming come from the DNA, and the V and J calls and clone size come from that table. The data contain roughly 250,000 clones, just under 90% of them singletons. This CDR3 has 15 amino acids. V was clipped by 1 base and J by 3 bases, with 11 bases between them. In germline, CDR1 is SGHRS, CDR2 YFSETQ. This clonotype was sampled from a woman aged 40 to 55 with acute or convalescent COVID-19. The chain combines TRBV5-1 with TRBJ1-5; D is uncertain. The specimen was peripheral blood. The CDR3 DNA sequence: TGCGCCAGCAGCTTGTCCGGGTCCTCCAATCAGCCCCAGCATTTT. Amino acids: CASSLSGSSNQPQHF. The whole variable domain, filled in from reference TRBV5-1 and TRBJ1-5, reads KAGVTQTPRYLIKTRGQQVTLSCSPISGHRSVSWYQQTPGQGLQFLFEYFSETQRNKGNFPGRFSGRQFSNSRSEMNVSTLELGDSALYLCASSLSGSSNQPQHFGDGTRLSIL.